These 30 T cell receptor beta chains were all obtained from the same sample, sequenced in a study of T cell clonality in common variable immunodeficiency. Sequenced by immunoSEQ multiplex PCR; TCRdb stores in-frame clones only, minus some. The sample includes tens of thousands of clones, none of them occurring once. The study, taken as a whole, reports: Reportedly, TCR beta sequences from common variable immunodeficiency showed fewer deletions and N-nucleotide insertions.

These receptors are not linked to any known antigen. Sequenced input: peripheral blood mononuclear cells. The source is a human donor with common variable immunodeficiency.

This clone turned up a few times. Sequencing ends 3 residues short of the CDR3 end; the germline J gene provides the rest. The J gene is TRBJ2-1, the V gene TRBV7-2; D is undetermined. CDR1 is SGHTA, CDR2 FQGNSA, per germline. V lost 5 bases, J lost 2 bases, and 4 bases lay in between. CDR3 length: 12 amino acids. The sequenced CDR3 bases are TGTGCCAGCAGCCCTACCTACAATGAG. Amino acids: CASSPTYNE. The entire CDR3 protein reads CASSPTYNEQFF.

This clone occurred a few times. The CDR3 end lies 3 residues beyond the end of the read and is filled in from the germline J gene. The chain combines TRBV2 with TRBJ2-2, with D perhaps being TRBD1 or TRBD2 (6 bases each). Trimming removed 7 bases from V and 7 bases from J, with 16 bases in between. CDR3 length: 14 amino acids. Germline CDR1 SNHLY, CDR2 FYNNEI. CDR3 amino acids: CASKGRGGIGELFF. Partial CDR3 DNA: TGTGCCAGCAAAGGCAGGGGCGGGATCGGGGAG.

Comment on this clone: The read finishes 3 residues shy of the CDR3 end, and the germline J gene is used to complete it. The chain recombines TRBV30 with TRBJ1-2; D not certain. The CDR3 loop spans 11 amino acids. V shed 3 bases and J shed 4 bases, with 6 bases lying between them. Germline values: CDR1 GTSNPN, CDR2 SVGIG (reference sequence). CDR3 DNA, as far as it was read: TGTGCCTGGAGGCAGGTCTATGGC. Its translation: CAWRQVYG. The whole CDR3 protein is CAWRQVYGYTF.

In the case of this clone: The missing CDR3 end, 3 residues past where the read stops, is filled in from the germline J gene. The rearrangement joins TRBV7-8 to TRBJ2-7; 14 bases agree with TRBD2. J was trimmed by 4 bases and V by 4 bases; bases with no gene match: 6. CDR3 length: 16 residues. Germline lookup yields CDR1 SGHVS and CDR2 FQNEAQ. Partial CDR3 DNA: TGTGCCAGCAGCTCGGGACTAGCGGGGGACTTGTACGAG. Translating it yields CASSSGLAGDLYE. The CDR3 as a whole reads CASSSGLAGDLYEQYF.

There are a few counts of this clone. The read finishes 3 residues shy of the CDR3 end, and the germline J gene is used to complete it. J is TRBJ1-3 and V is TRBV6-1; 8 nucleotides match TRBD1. V shed 4 bases, J shed 2 bases, and the junction held 4 bases outside the gene matches. CDR3 length: 15 residues. Germline V gene sequence: CDR1 MNHNS, CDR2 SASEGT. Incomplete CDR3 DNA: TGTGCCAGCAGTGCCACGACAGGGGCTGGAAACACC. As protein: CASSATTGAGNT. The whole CDR3 sequence is CASSATTGAGNTIYF.

Many counts were recorded for this clone. The CDR3 end is not reached by the read, which stops 3 residues before it; the germline J gene fills it in. The J gene is TRBJ2-5, the V gene TRBV29-1; 7 bases map to TRBD1. V was clipped by 1 base and J by 2 bases; unmatched bases: 4. CDR1 is SQVTM, CDR2 ANQGSEA, per germline. The CDR3 has 14 residues. The CDR3 DNA, read in part, is TGCAGCGTTGAAGGGACAGGCGATCAAGAGACC. Its translation is CSVEGTGDQET. The complete CDR3 reads CSVEGTGDQETQYF.

The table lists this clone with many counts. The read ends 3 residues before the CDR3 terminus; that terminus is restored from the germline J gene. The V call is TRBV30, the J call TRBJ2-2; D is uncertain. V shed 1 base and J shed 1 base, with 22 bases lying between them. CDR3 length: 19 residues. Germline CDR1 GTSNPN, CDR2 SVGIG (reference sequence). Incomplete CDR3 DNA: TGTGCCTGGAGTGCCCCCCGCATGCAAGCTGGTTTGAACACCGGGGAG. It encodes CAWSAPRMQAGLNTGE. The whole CDR3 protein is CAWSAPRMQAGLNTGELFF.

This clone has only a few counts. The read halts 3 residues ahead of the CDR3 end, with the missing end drawn from the germline J gene. The chain is built from TRBV7-6 and TRBJ2-7; 7 bases agree with TRBD1. V shed 5 bases, J shed 2 bases, and the junction held 12 bases outside the gene matches. The V gene's germline CDR1 is SGHVS and CDR2 FNYEAQ. The CDR3 contains 16 residues. The CDR3 is CASSRSTGTVTYEQYF. Partial CDR3 DNA: TGTGCCAGCAGCCGTTCCACCGGGACAGTAACCTACGAG.

As regards this clone: The read terminates 3 residues before the CDR3 end, so the remaining end is supplied by the germline J gene. The chain recombines TRBV2 with TRBJ2-7, with D perhaps matching TRBD1 (6 bases). This CDR3 has 12 residues. Trimming stripped 9 bases from V and 6 bases from J, with 15 bases between. Looked up from germline, CDR1 is SNHLY and CDR2 is FYNNEI. The CDR3 region is CASLQGAGEQYF. The sequenced CDR3 bases are TGTGCCAGTCTACAGGGTGCGGGCGAG.

This clone was found a few times. The sequence runs out 3 residues before the end of the CDR3; the remainder is reconstructed from the germline J gene. J is TRBJ2-3 and V is TRBV19; a weak D match, TRBD2 (6 bases). Per germline, CDR1 LNHDA and CDR2 SQIVND (reference sequence). Trimming pared 5 bases from V and 2 bases from J, leaving 11 bases between. This CDR3 is 14 amino acids long. The part of the CDR3 DNA that was read is TGTGCCAGTAGTTTGCGGGACTCCACAGATACG. Translation: CASSLRDSTDT. The complete CDR3 protein is CASSLRDSTDTQYF.

A note on this clone: The CDR3 end lies 3 residues beyond the end of the read and is filled in from the germline J gene. The chain recombines TRBV6-1 with TRBJ1-4; the D gene is possibly TRBD1 (6 bases). This CDR3 is built from 14 residues. Trimming left V 4 bases short and J 6 bases short, with 12 bases between. Germline V gene lookup returns CDR1 MNHNS and CDR2 SASEGT. The sequenced part of the CDR3 DNA is TGTGCCAGCAGTGGTCGGGGGGCATATGAAAAA. Its translation is CASSGRGAYEK. The whole CDR3 protein is CASSGRGAYEKLFF.

A few counts support this clone. The CDR3 bases that were read are TGTGCCAGCAGCTTAGCCGGACAGGCAGGCGTCTATGGC. Protein: CASSLAGQAGVYG. Given in full, the CDR3 is CASSLAGQAGVYGYTF. This chain joins TRBV7-2 and TRBJ1-2, with 7 bases lining up with TRBD1. Coverage ceases 3 residues before the CDR3 finishes, and the germline J gene fills in the end. CDR3 length: 16 residues. The trim removed 0 bases at V and 4 bases at J, leaving 8 bases unmatched. CDR1 and CDR2 (germline): SGHTA, FQGNSA.

This clone was seen more than once but under ten times. The read stops 3 residues short of the end of the CDR3; the missing end is completed from the germline J gene. The chain uses TRBV6-2 or TRBV6-3 and TRBJ2-7; the D is unclear. CDR3 size: 12 residues. V lost 3 bases, J lost 1 base, and 4 bases lay in between. Germline V lookup: CDR1 MNHEY, CDR2 SVGEGT. CDR3: CASSYSSYEQYF. Incomplete CDR3 DNA: TGTGCCAGCAGTTATTCGTCCTACGAG.

The CDR3 DNA, read in part, is TGTGCCATCAGTCTCGGGTACGAG. Translation gives CAISLGYE. From start to end, the CDR3 is CAISLGYEQYF. The V call is TRBV10-3, the J call TRBJ2-7; D unresolved. The CDR3 end falls 3 residues outside the read, so it is completed with the germline J gene. The CDR3 covers 11 residues. Trimming pared 5 bases from V and 4 bases from J, leaving 6 bases between. Germline V lookup: CDR1 ENHRY, CDR2 SYGVKD.

About this clone itself: The missing CDR3 end, 3 residues past where the read stops, is filled in from the germline J gene. The chain combines TRBV19 with TRBJ1-6, with TRBD1 matching over 7 bases. J lost 7 bases, V lost 7 bases, and 7 bases had no gene match. CDR1 and CDR2 from the germline V gene are LNHDA and SQIVND (reference sequence). The CDR3 length is 14 residues. The sequenced CDR3 bases are TGTGCCAGTAATACACAGGGGACAAATTCACCC. Amino acid sequence: CASNTQGTNSP. The whole CDR3 is CASNTQGTNSPLHF. Full variable domain (rest looked up from reference TRBV19 and TRBJ1-6): DGGITQSPKYLFRKEGQNVTLSCEQNLNHDAMYWYRQDPGQGLRLIYYSQIVNDFQKGDIAEGYSVSREKKESFPLTVTSAQKNPTAFYLCASNTQGTNSPLHFGNGTRLTVT.

This clone was recorded many times. From the germline J gene comes the end of the CDR3, since the read stops 3 residues before it. The gene calls are TRBV7-9 and TRBJ2-2; 8 nucleotides align to TRBD1. Germline CDR1 is SEHNR and CDR2 is FQNEAQ (reference sequence). Trimming at V came to 0 bases and at J to 9 bases, leaving 6 bases not matched to a gene. The CDR3 is 15 amino acids. This CDR3 is CASSLAQGAKRELFF. Incomplete CDR3 DNA: TGTGCCAGCAGCTTAGCGCAGGGGGCAAAGCGGGAG.

This clone was picked up many times. The read ends 3 residues before the CDR3 terminus; that terminus is restored from the germline J gene. The rearrangement joins TRBV5-1 to TRBJ2-3; 10 nucleotides agree with TRBD2. Looked up from germline, CDR1 is SGHRS and CDR2 is YFSETQ. This CDR3 is built from 12 residues. With 5 bases clipped from V and 6 bases from J, the junction kept 0 bases outside the gene matches. The CDR3 bases that were read are TGCGCCAGCAGGGGACTAGCGGATACG. It encodes CASRGLADT. Given in full, the CDR3 is CASRGLADTQYF.

In its sample, this clone was seen many times. The sequence runs out 3 residues before the end of the CDR3; the remainder is reconstructed from the germline J gene. V and J are TRBV29-1 and TRBJ1-1; D ambiguous. Germline V gene sequence: CDR1 SQVTM, CDR2 ANQGSEA. V dropped 3 bases and J dropped 4 bases, with 6 bases sitting between them. The CDR3 is 11 amino acids. CDR3 residues: CSVEVATEAFF. The CDR3 bases that were read are TGCAGCGTTGAGGTGGCCACTGAA. Full variable domain (rest looked up from reference TRBV29-1 and TRBJ1-1): SAVISQKPSRDICQRGTSLTIQCQVDSQVTMMFWYRQQPGQSLTLIATANQGSEATYESGFVIDKFPISRPNLTFSTLTVSNMSPEDSSIYLCSVEVATEAFFGQGTRLTVV.

This clone was detected ten times or more. Read coverage stops 3 residues before the CDR3 terminus; the germline J gene supplies the remainder. V and J are TRBV18 and TRBJ2-3; 8 positions agree with TRBD1. V was pared by 4 bases and J by 2 bases, with 8 bases of the junction left unmatched. There are 16 residues in the CDR3. Germline-derived CDR1 and CDR2 are KGHSH and LQKENI. CDR3 loop: CASSRQGARVTDTQYF. The sequenced CDR3 bases are TGTGCCAGCTCACGGCAGGGGGCGAGAGTCACAGATACG.

This clone was found many times. The CDR3 goes on 3 residues after the read ends, and that part is filled in from the germline J gene. The chain uses TRBV28 and TRBJ2-6, with a tentative D call TRBD1 (6 bases). The germline V gene encodes CDR1 MDHEN and CDR2 SYDVKM. The CDR3 runs 15 residues. Trimming cost V 6 bases and J 0 bases, with 9 bases left between them. CDR3 DNA, as far as it was read: TGTGCCAGCAGCTCACAGGGCTCTGGGGCCAACGTC. Protein: CASSSQGSGANV. From start to end, the CDR3 is CASSSQGSGANVLTF. The variable domain in full, completed from reference TRBV28 and TRBJ2-6, reads DVKVTQSSRYLVKRTGEKVFLECVQDMDHENMFWYRQDPGLGLRLIYFSYDVKMKEKGDIPEGYSVSREKKERFSLILESASTNQTSMYLCASSSQGSGANVLTFGAGSRLTVL.

Regarding this clone: The CDR3 end falls 3 residues outside the read, so it is completed with the germline J gene. The chain has TRBV19 and TRBJ1-5; possibly TRBD1 for D (5 bases). There are 15 residues in the CDR3. V was shortened by 3 bases and J by 1 base, with 10 bases between the two germline ends. Per germline, CDR1 LNHDA and CDR2 SQIVND (reference sequence). Partial CDR3 DNA: TGTGCCAGTAGTATCTTGCCAGGGAGCAATCAGCCC. Translating gives CASSILPGSNQP. The complete CDR3 sequence is CASSILPGSNQPQHF.

With regard to this clone: The read comes to an end 3 residues before the CDR3 does, leaving the germline J gene to fill in the end. Other DNA sequences in the same sample also yield this CDR3. The V gene is TRBV6-2 or TRBV6-3, the J gene TRBJ2-3; 8 bases map to TRBD1. With V trimmed by 6 bases and J by 3 bases, 2 bases remained unmatched. Germline V lookup: CDR1 MNHEY, CDR2 SVGEGT. CDR3 length: 13 residues. CDR3: CASRRTGTDTQYF. CDR3 DNA, as far as it was read: TGTGCCAGCAGGAGGACAGGGACAGATACG.

Remarks on this clone: The DNA ends 3 residues before the CDR3 does, and the rest of the CDR3 is filled in from the germline J gene. The chain has TRBV18 and TRBJ2-1, with D possibly matching TRBD1 (5 bases). The germline gives CDR1 KGHSH, CDR2 LQKENI. Trimming took off 0 bases at V and 8 bases at J, with 11 bases between the two ends. CDR3 length equals 14 residues. CDR3 residues: CASSPPVRVDEQFF. Incomplete CDR3 DNA: TGTGCCAGCTCACCACCGGTCAGGGTGGATGAG.

The table lists this clone with a few counts. From the germline J gene comes the end of the CDR3, since the read stops 3 residues before it. The chain is built from TRBV7-9 and TRBJ2-7; 7 bases match TRBD1. The ends lost 4 bases at V and 0 bases at J; junction bases unmatched: 6. The CDR3 has 15 amino acids. Looked up from germline, CDR1 is SEHNR and CDR2 is FQNEAQ (reference sequence). Partial CDR3 DNA: TGTGCCAGCAGCTCGGACAGGTCTAACTCCTACGAG. This translates into CASSSDRSNSYE. The whole CDR3 sequence is CASSSDRSNSYEQYF.

This clone was found a few times. The read ends 3 residues before the CDR3 terminus; that terminus is restored from the germline J gene. The chain has TRBV19 and TRBJ1-5; D gene ambiguous. Trimming took off 4 bases at V and 3 bases at J, with 7 bases between the two ends. The CDR3 is made up of 13 amino acids. Per the germline V gene, CDR1 is LNHDA and CDR2 is SQIVND (reference sequence). The CDR3: CASSRQYNQPQHF. The part of the CDR3 DNA that was read is TGTGCCAGTAGTAGGCAGTACAATCAGCCC.

A few counts support this clone. The DNA read from the CDR3 is TGTGCCAGCAGCTTGGGGCACGGGAATGAG. Translation: CASSLGHGNE. The entire CDR3 protein is CASSLGHGNEQFF. V and J are TRBV7-2 and TRBJ2-1, with a possible D match to TRBD1 (5 bases). From the germline J gene comes the end of the CDR3, since the read stops 3 residues before it. Germline-derived CDR1 and CDR2 are SGHTA and FQGNSA. The CDR3 length is 13 residues. V dropped 3 bases and J dropped 7 bases, with 10 bases sitting between them.

This clone was seen at least ten times. The read ends 3 residues early relative to the CDR3; the germline J gene fills the gap. The V call is TRBV2, the J call TRBJ1-5; D possibly corresponds to TRBD1 (6 bases). CDR1 is SNHLY, CDR2 FYNNEI, per germline. The CDR3 runs to 13 residues. The V gene lost 10 bases and the J gene lost 6 bases, with 16 bases spanning the gap. The chain's CDR3 is CATKLTGPQPQHF. CDR3 bases read: TGTGCCACCAAGCTAACAGGGCCTCAGCCC.

This clone occurred many times. The read terminates 3 residues ahead of where the CDR3 ends, so the germline J gene completes it. The chain links TRBV29-1 to TRBJ2-6, with TRBD1 as a possible D gene (5 bases). Trimming took off 3 bases at V and 0 bases at J, with 6 bases between the two ends. Germline loops: CDR1 SQVTM, CDR2 ANQGSEA. The CDR3 is 14 residues long. The CDR3 sequence: CSVDTGSGANVLTF. The CDR3 bases that were read are TGCAGCGTTGACACAGGCTCTGGGGCCAACGTC.

This clone was seen many times. Read data end 3 residues before the CDR3 end; the end is taken from the germline J gene. This chain joins TRBV19 and TRBJ1-6; 10 bases agree with TRBD1. Germline lookup yields CDR1 LNHDA and CDR2 SQIVND (reference sequence). The CDR3 is 17 amino acids. The sequenced CDR3 bases are TGTGCCAGTAGTCCATCCGCACCGGGACAGGGGAGGATGCCC. It is translated as CASSPSAPGQGRMP. The whole CDR3 reads CASSPSAPGQGRMPLHF.

This clone came up a few times. Read sequence stops 3 residues before the CDR3 end, and the germline J gene provides the missing end. The chain joins TRBV2 to TRBJ1-5; D is uncertain. CDR3 size: 15 residues. V was pared by 1 base and J by 1 base, with 8 bases between. The germline V gene has CDR1 SNHLY and CDR2 FYNNEI. The sequenced CDR3 bases are TGTGCCAGCAGTGAAGTCGGGTTAAGCAATCAGCCC. The encoded protein is CASSEVGLSNQP. The whole CDR3 is CASSEVGLSNQPQHF.